The 16 T cell receptor beta chains reported below all come from one sample, sequenced in a study of blood T cell repertoires in COVID-19. Method: immunoSEQ multiplex PCR; TCRdb's copy keeps in-frame clones and lacks some. Of 250,000 to 300,000 clones listed, approximately 86% are singletons. What was sequenced was peripheral blood. The source is a woman aged 55-75 years with COVID-19, enrolled during active disease.

The V gene is TRBV5-5, the J gene TRBJ2-5, with D possibly TRBD1 on 7 matching bases. The CDR3 runs 14 residues. With 4 bases removed from V and 3 bases from J, the gap between germline ends came to 13 bases. The germline gives CDR1 SGHKS, CDR2 YYEKEE (reference sequence). The CDR3, as DNA: TGTGCCAGCAGCGCGGGACAGCTGAAAGAGACCCAGTACTTC. Amino acids: CASSAGQLKETQYF. The variable domain in full, with the rest retrieved from reference TRBV5-5 and TRBJ2-5, is DAGVTQSPTHLIKTRGQQVTLRCSPISGHKSVSWYQQVLGQGPQFIFQYYEKEERGRGNFPDRFSARQFPNYSSELNVNALLLGDSALYLCASSAGQLKETQYFGPGTRLLVL.

The V gene is TRBV5-1, the J gene TRBJ2-1; D is possibly TRBD1 (5 bases). V lost 0 bases to trimming and J lost 9 bases, with 10 bases between them. The germline CDR1 and CDR2 sequences are SGHRS and YFSETQ. The CDR3 runs to 13 residues. The DNA of the CDR3 is TGCGCCAGCAGCTTGGCCAGGGTGGGTGAGCAGTTCTTC. Translation gives CASSLARVGEQFF.

V is TRBV30 and J is TRBJ2-2, with 12 bases that match TRBD2. Germline V gene lookup returns CDR1 GTSNPN and CDR2 SVGIG (reference sequence). The CDR3 has 18 residues. V trimming: 1 base; J trimming: 1 base; junction bases outside the gene matches: 7. Here the CDR3 reads CAWSGRLAGAQNTGELFF. The CDR3 bases are TGTGCCTGGAGTGGAAGACTAGCGGGGGCACAGAACACCGGGGAGCTGTTTTTT.

This chain connects TRBV5-1 to TRBJ2-1; 8 nucleotides align to TRBD2. This CDR3 spans 17 amino acids. After removal of 0 bases from V and 5 bases from J, the junction contained 10 bases not matched to a gene. Germline V gene data show CDR1 as SGHRS and CDR2 as YFSETQ. CDR3: CASSLDGNGRVDNEQFF. The CDR3 bases are TGCGCCAGCAGCTTGGACGGAAACGGGAGGGTAGACAATGAGCAGTTCTTC.

The gene calls are TRBV9 and TRBJ1-3; D is perhaps TRBD1 (5 bases). The V end was cut by 4 bases, the J end by 0 bases, with 17 bases between. This CDR3 has 17 residues. CDR1 is SGDLS and CDR2 is YYNGEE in the germline V gene. The CDR3 loop is CASSPGGGYDSGNTIYF. CDR3 coding DNA: TGTGCCAGCAGCCCAGGTGGGGGGTACGACTCTGGAAACACCATATATTTT.

J is TRBJ1-5 and V is TRBV19; D not resolved. The CDR3 length is 15 residues. Trimming removed 6 bases at V and 4 bases at J, with 16 bases between. Per germline, CDR1 LNHDA and CDR2 SQIVND (reference sequence). This chain's CDR3 is CASSTTAAPNQPQHF. CDR3 in DNA: TGTGCCAGTAGCACCACGGCAGCGCCGAATCAGCCCCAGCATTTT.

This clone was counted a single time. The chain has TRBV6-1 and TRBJ2-1; 10 positions match TRBD2. The junction had 11 bases not matched to a gene; V was cut back by 10 bases and J by 5 bases. This CDR3 is 15 amino acids long. From germline, CDR1 is MNHNS and CDR2 SASEGT. The CDR3 protein is CATLHASGSNNEQFF. CDR3 DNA sequence: TGTGCCACCTTGCACGCTAGCGGGAGTAACAATGAGCAGTTCTTC.

V is TRBV29-1 and J is TRBJ2-3, with a possible D match to TRBD1 (5 bases). The V gene's germline CDR1 is SQVTM and CDR2 ANQGSEA. V was clipped by 3 bases and J by 4 bases, with 14 bases between them. The CDR3 has 14 residues. CDR3 in DNA: TGCAGCGTTGAGTCCCAGGGTCGGGCAGATACGCAGTATTTT. It translates to CSVESQGRADTQYF.

This sequence joins TRBV5-1 and TRBJ1-3, with 8 bases that match TRBD1. In germline, CDR1 is SGHRS, CDR2 YFSETQ. This CDR3 spans 16 amino acids. V shed 2 bases and J 1 base; nucleotides not matched to a gene: 5. CDR3 bases: TGCGCCAGCAGCTTAACAGGGGGAAGGTCTGGAAACACCATATATTTT. Its protein product is CASSLTGGRSGNTIYF.

The V gene is TRBV5-1, the J gene TRBJ1-3, with TRBD1 as a possible D gene (6 bases). Germline CDR1 reads SGHRS; CDR2 reads YFSETQ. The CDR3 loop spans 15 amino acids. Trimming removed 1 base at V and 2 bases at J, with 10 bases between. CDR3 protein: CASSLMGATGNTIYF. The DNA for the CDR3 is TGCGCCAGCAGCTTGATGGGGGCGACTGGAAACACCATATATTTT.

This clone occurred a few times. The V call is TRBV9, the J call TRBJ2-7; TRBD2 agrees at 15 bases. The length of the CDR3 is 15 residues. V dropped 3 bases and J dropped 4; count of bases not matched to a gene: 2. In germline, CDR1 is SGDLS, CDR2 YYNGEE. The CDR3 region is CASSAGTSGRYEQYF. Written as DNA, the CDR3 is TGTGCCAGCAGCGCCGGGACTAGCGGGAGGTACGAGCAGTACTTC. Using reference TRBV9 and TRBJ2-7 for the parts outside the CDR3, the full variable domain is DSGVTQTPKHLITATGQRVTLRCSPRSGDLSVYWYQQSLDQGLQFLIQYYNGEERAKGNILERFSAQQFPDLHSELNLSSLELGDSALYFCASSAGTSGRYEQYFGPGTRLTVT.

The gene calls are TRBV18 and TRBJ2-1; D perhaps matches TRBD2 (6 bases). The CDR3 extends over 15 amino acids. V lost 1 base, J lost 5 bases, and 12 bases lay in between. Germline V gives CDR1 KGHSH, CDR2 LQKENI. The CDR3 sequence is CASSPRSGGDNEQFF. CDR3 DNA sequence: TGTGCCAGCTCACCACGGAGCGGAGGGGACAATGAGCAGTTCTTC.

This clone was observed once. This sequence joins TRBV2 and TRBJ1-5; 8 bases are a match to TRBD1. V trimming: 5 bases; J trimming: 4 bases; junction bases outside the gene matches: 7. The length of the CDR3 is 15 residues. Per germline, CDR1 SNHLY and CDR2 FYNNEI. CDR3 sequence reads: CASSMTGARNQPQHF. The CDR3 DNA reads TGTGCCAGCAGTATGACAGGGGCTAGGAATCAGCCCCAGCATTTT. Full variable domain (outside the CDR3, taken from reference TRBV2 and TRBJ1-5): EPEVTQTPSHQVTQMGQEVILRCVPISNHLYFYWYRQILGQKVEFLVSFYNNEISEKSEIFDDQFSVERPDGSNFTLKIRSTKLEDSAMYFCASSMTGARNQPQHFGDGTRLSIL.

The rearrangement uses TRBV6-5 and TRBJ2-3; TRBD1 might be the D (6 bases). Germline CDR1 and CDR2: MNHEY and SVGAGI. V was trimmed by 5 bases and J by 3 bases, leaving 15 bases between them. The CDR3 is 15 amino acids. CDR3 coding DNA: TGTGCCAGCAGTCGCAGGGGCCTGGGGACAGATACGCAGTATTTT. Translation: CASSRRGLGTDTQYF.

This rearrangement joins TRBV6-4 to TRBJ2-2, with D unresolved. V lost 4 bases and J lost 2, with 11 bases in between. The CDR3 is made up of 15 amino acids. Germline V gene sequence: CDR1 MRHNA, CDR2 SNTAGT. CDR3 sequence: CASSVRGGNTGELFF. The CDR3 bases are TGTGCCAGCAGTGTGAGAGGCGGTAACACCGGGGAGCTGTTTTTT.

This chain connects TRBV30 to TRBJ1-1; perhaps TRBD1 as D (6 bases). The V and J ends lost 3 bases and 5 bases respectively, with 19 bases between them. The germline gives CDR1 GTSNPN, CDR2 SVGIG (reference sequence). This CDR3 is 15 amino acids long. The CDR3 region has the DNA TGTGCCTGGAGGAAGGACAGTTTGTGGGGGACTGAAGCTTTCTTT. It encodes CAWRKDSLWGTEAFF.